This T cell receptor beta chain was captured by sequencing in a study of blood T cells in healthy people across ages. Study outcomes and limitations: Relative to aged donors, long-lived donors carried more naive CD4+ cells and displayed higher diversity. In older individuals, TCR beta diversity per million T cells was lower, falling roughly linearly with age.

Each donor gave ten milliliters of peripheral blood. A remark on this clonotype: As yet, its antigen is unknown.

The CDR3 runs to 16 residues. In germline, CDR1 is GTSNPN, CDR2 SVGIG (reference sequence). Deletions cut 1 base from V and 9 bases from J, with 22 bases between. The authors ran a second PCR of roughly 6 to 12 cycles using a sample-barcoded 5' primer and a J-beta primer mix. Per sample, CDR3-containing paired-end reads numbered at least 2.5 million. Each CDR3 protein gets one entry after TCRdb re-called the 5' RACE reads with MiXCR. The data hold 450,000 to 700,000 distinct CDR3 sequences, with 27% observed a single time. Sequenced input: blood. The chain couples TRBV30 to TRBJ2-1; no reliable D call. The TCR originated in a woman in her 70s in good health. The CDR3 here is CAWSGLGQSAVSEQFF. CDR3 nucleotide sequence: TGTGCCTGGAGTGGCCTAGGCCAATCGGCAGTGAGTGAGCAGTTCTTC.